A single sample is the source of the 14 T cell receptor beta chains below, sequenced in a study of CD8+ T cells in alopecia areata (dated by TCRdb to 2016 to 2018). Library generation was performed with the immunoSEQ multiplex PCR assay. For TCR sequencing, RNA was extracted from every sample and reverse transcribed into cDNA to serve as template. The table comes from immuneACCESS by way of TCRdb, which keeps in-frame sequences with V and J called. Part of the clones is missing from these tables; in studies checked, under half for an unresolved V gene and the rest for unknown reasons. This sample lists about 76,000 clones; 66% were detected once. 23% of the sample comes from the top ten. The time point label on this specimen signifies: less than 25 weeks on oral tofacitinib. The sample's treatment or condition label, decoded: oral pan-JAK inhibitor, 5-10 mg twice daily. The sequencing here drew on CD8+ T cells sorted from blood, taken at week 24, from a patient treated with tofacitinib. The receptors were sampled from a human donor with alopecia areata.

The V and J genes are TRBV5-1 and TRBJ1-3, with D hard to call. With 4 bases removed from V and 0 bases from J, the gap between germline ends came to 11 bases. The CDR3 consists of 15 residues. Germline V CDR1 and CDR2: SGHRS, YFSETQ. The CDR3 sequence: CASSQDRSSGNTIYF. The CDR3 coding sequence is TGCGCCAGCAGCCAGGATAGGAGCTCTGGAAACACCATATATTTT.

The chain uses TRBV5-1 and TRBJ1-6; tentative D call: TRBD1 (5 bases). The V end lost 4 bases, the J end lost 3 bases, and 11 bases lay between the germline ends. Germline V gene lookup returns CDR1 SGHRS and CDR2 YFSETQ. The CDR3 length is 15 residues. The CDR3, as DNA: TGCGCCAGCAGCGAGAGGGGACTCTATAATTCACCCCTCCACTTT. Translation: CASSERGLYNSPLHF.

The chain recombines TRBV4-3 with TRBJ2-5; unclear D gene. Trimming removed 0 bases from V and 4 bases from J, with 12 bases in between. This CDR3 contains 15 residues. Germline assignment: CDR1 LGHNA and CDR2 YSLEER. The CDR3 DNA is TGCGCCAGCAGCCAAGATAGGGCAGTGATAGAGACCCAGTACTTC. This encodes CASSQDRAVIETQYF.

This clone was detected only a few times. The chain joins TRBV2 to TRBJ1-2; D is perhaps TRBD1 (5 bases). This CDR3 is 14 amino acids long. Looked up from germline, CDR1 is SNHLY and CDR2 is FYNNEI. Trimming took 7 bases from V and 5 from J, leaving 17 bases between them. CDR3 loop: CASITWGSTYGYTF. The CDR3 DNA reads as TGTGCCAGCATAACGTGGGGCAGCACGTATGGCTACACCTTC.

The V call is TRBV30, the J call TRBJ2-3; TRBD1 matches 7 bases. From germline, CDR1 is GTSNPN and CDR2 SVGIG (reference sequence). Germline trimming cut 2 bases from V and 1 base from J; bases unmatched to any gene: 6. The CDR3 extends over 15 amino acids. The CDR3: CAWSYTGVGTDTQYF. CDR3 bases: TGTGCCTGGAGTTACACAGGGGTGGGCACAGATACGCAGTATTTT.

The rearrangement uses TRBV5-1 and TRBJ2-7; 14 bases agree with TRBD2. Germline lookup yields CDR1 SGHRS and CDR2 YFSETQ. The V gene end was trimmed by 2 bases and the J gene end by 3 bases; junction bases not matched to a gene: 1. This CDR3 comprises 15 residues. The CDR3 nucleotides read TGCGCCAGCAGCTTCGGGACTAGCGGGAGCTACGAGCAGTACTTC. Protein: CASSFGTSGSYEQYF.

The chain couples TRBV5-1 to TRBJ2-7; the D gene is possibly TRBD1 (5 bases). Germline CDR1 and CDR2: SGHRS and YFSETQ. The CDR3 covers 15 residues. Deletions cut 4 bases from V and 5 bases from J, with 19 bases between. CDR3 bases: TGCGCCAGCAGCCGACGAGTCAGGGAAATCAACGAGCAGTACTTC. This gives the protein CASSRRVREINEQYF. The whole variable domain, filled in from reference TRBV5-1 and TRBJ2-7, reads KAGVTQTPRYLIKTRGQQVTLSCSPISGHRSVSWYQQTPGQGLQFLFEYFSETQRNKGNFPGRFSGRQFSNSRSEMNVSTLELGDSALYLCASSRRVREINEQYFGPGTRLTVT.

This rearrangement joins TRBV5-1 to TRBJ1-1, with D tentatively TRBD1 (5 bases). The germline CDR1 and CDR2 sequences are SGHRS and YFSETQ. The V end was cut by 4 bases, the J end by 4 bases, with 17 bases between. The CDR3 totals 15 residues. CDR3 nucleotides: TGCGCCAGCAGCCCGACCGCCGGGGGAGGCACTGAAGCTTTCTTT. It yields the protein CASSPTAGGGTEAFF.

This clone appeared once. This chain links TRBV5-6 with TRBJ2-5; D possibly matches TRBD1 or TRBD2 (5 bases each). Trimming pared 0 bases from V and 7 bases from J, leaving 16 bases between. The CDR3 is 15 residues long. Germline CDR1 SGHDT, CDR2 YYEEEE. The CDR3, as DNA: TGTGCCAGCAGCTTGGGGATGTTGGGGGTTGCGACCCAGTACTTC. Translating it yields CASSLGMLGVATQYF.

The chain combines TRBV27 with TRBJ1-1; 8 bases align to TRBD1. The germline V gene has CDR1 MNHEY and CDR2 SMNVEV (reference sequence). This CDR3 is built from 16 residues. Trimming removed 5 bases from V and 5 bases from J; junction bases left unmatched: 13. The CDR3, as DNA: TGTGCCAGCAGTCTTATTAGGACAGGGTGGGGAACTGAAGCTTTCTTT. It yields the protein CASSLIRTGWGTEAFF.

This clone showed up just once. The chain carries TRBV27 and TRBJ1-5, with D tentatively TRBD1 (5 bases). V lost 2 bases and J lost 6, with 14 bases in between. From germline, CDR1 is MNHEY and CDR2 SMNVEV (reference sequence). This CDR3 has 15 residues. CDR3 sequence reads: CASSLGDVGSQPQHF. The CDR3 coding sequence is TGTGCCAGCAGTTTAGGGGACGTAGGGTCTCAGCCCCAGCATTTT.

This clone appeared a few times. The chain links TRBV29-1 to TRBJ2-7; D not resolved. Trimming left V 3 bases short and J 0 bases short, with 9 bases between. Germline CDR1 is SQVTM and CDR2 is ANQGSEA. There are 13 residues in the CDR3. The CDR3 DNA reads TGCAGCGTTGAGTTCTTCAGCTCCTACGAGCAGTACTTC. Translating it yields CSVEFFSSYEQYF.

CDR3 sequence (DNA): TGTGCCAGCAGCCAAGATATGGGCCCCTACGAGCAGTACTTC. Protein: CASSQDMGPYEQYF. J is TRBJ2-7 and V is TRBV14; D remains unclear. The germline V gene has CDR1 SGHDN and CDR2 FVKESK. This CDR3 spans 14 amino acids. V shed 0 bases and J shed 2 bases, with 8 bases lying between them.

V usage is TRBV4-1 and J usage is TRBJ2-1, with D perhaps TRBD2 (6 bases). The CDR3 runs to 19 residues. V was clipped by 0 bases and J by 0 bases, with 18 bases between them. The germline CDR1 and CDR2 sequences are MGHRA and YSYEKL. CDR3 nucleotide sequence: TGCGCCAGCAGCCAAGATAACCTAGCGCCGATCGTCTCCTACAATGAGCAGTTCTTC. Encoded protein: CASSQDNLAPIVSYNEQFF.